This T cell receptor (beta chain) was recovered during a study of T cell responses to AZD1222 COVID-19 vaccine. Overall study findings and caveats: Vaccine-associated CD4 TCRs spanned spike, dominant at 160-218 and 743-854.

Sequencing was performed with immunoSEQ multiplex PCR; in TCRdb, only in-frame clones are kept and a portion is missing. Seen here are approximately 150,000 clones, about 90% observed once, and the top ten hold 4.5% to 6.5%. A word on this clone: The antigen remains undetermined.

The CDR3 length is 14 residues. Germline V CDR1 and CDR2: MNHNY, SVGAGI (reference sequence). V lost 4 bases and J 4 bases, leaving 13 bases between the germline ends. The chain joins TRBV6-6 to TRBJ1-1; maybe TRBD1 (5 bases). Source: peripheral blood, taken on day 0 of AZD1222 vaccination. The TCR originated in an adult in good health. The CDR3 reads CASSSGSGGTEAFF. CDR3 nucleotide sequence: TGTGCCAGCAGTTCCGGGTCGGGGGGCACTGAAGCTTTCTTT.